These 18 T cell receptor beta chains share one sample of origin, sequenced in a study of cytomegalovirus exposure and HLA in healthy donors. Use of 60 Vbeta and 13 Jbeta primers characterized the PCR. TCRdb's table, derived via immunoSEQ multiplex PCR, lists solely in-frame clones and lacks some. The sample records over 130,000 clones, under 70% being singletons. The source material was PBMCs. Source of these receptors: a woman in her fifties or sixties in good health and CMV-seronegative.

The chain links TRBV19 to TRBJ2-3, with D possibly matching TRBD2 (5 bases). The CDR3 extends over 16 amino acids. Per germline, CDR1 LNHDA and CDR2 SQIVND (reference sequence). The germline V and J ends were trimmed by 2 bases and 2 bases, with 14 bases remaining between them. CDR3 loop: CASSIRSGLLTDTQYF. Written as DNA, the CDR3 is TGTGCCAGTAGTATAAGGAGCGGCCTTCTCACAGATACGCAGTATTTT.

The V gene is TRBV7-8, the J gene TRBJ2-7; D not resolved. V dropped 5 bases and J dropped 4 bases, with 9 bases sitting between them. The CDR3 loop spans 12 amino acids. The germline CDR1 and CDR2 sequences are SGHVS and FQNEAQ. CDR3 sequence (DNA): TGTGCCAGCAGCCCTCGTGTATACGAGCAGTACTTC. Its translation is CASSPRVYEQYF.

The rearrangement joins TRBV5-7 to TRBJ1-4; 9 bases match TRBD1. TRBV5-7 is filed as an ORF, its function uncertain. Losses at the gene ends were 3 bases for V and 8 bases for J; bases not matched to a gene: 5. The CDR3 length is 14 residues. The CDR3 region has the DNA TGTGCCAGCAGCTCCGGGACAGGGTGGGAAAAACTGTTTTTT. This sequence encodes CASSSGTGWEKLFF.

J is TRBJ1-4 and V is TRBV7-2; tentatively, D is TRBD1 (5 bases). This CDR3 spans 14 amino acids. Trimming took 5 bases from V and 7 from J, leaving 14 bases between them. Germline CDR1 and CDR2: SGHTA and FQGNSA. CDR3 nucleotides: TGTGCCAGCAGCCCCCGGGGGGACGGTGAAAAACTGTTTTTT. Translated, it gives CASSPRGDGEKLFF.

This chain uses TRBV11-2 with TRBJ2-2; 8 bases are a match to TRBD2. Germline CDR1 and CDR2: SGHAT and FQNNGV. The V and J ends lost 7 bases and 2 bases, in that order; junction bases with no gene match: 6. This CDR3 comprises 15 residues. CDR3 nucleotides: TGTGCCAGCACCCGAACTAGCGGTAACACCGGGGAGCTGTTTTTT. Translating gives CASTRTSGNTGELFF.

V is TRBV10-3 and J is TRBJ1-3; 7 positions match TRBD1. CDR3 length equals 16 residues. The V segment lost 5 bases and the J segment 1 base; nucleotides outside the gene matches: 8. Germline V gives CDR1 ENHRY, CDR2 SYGVKD. The CDR3 loop reads CAISFSGGASGNTIYF. CDR3 bases: TGTGCCATCAGTTTCTCAGGGGGAGCTTCTGGAAACACCATATATTTT.

The CDR3 loop reads CASSQLDRGRNTGELFF. The CDR3 nucleotides are TGCGCCAGCAGCCAACTCGACAGGGGGCGAAACACCGGGGAGCTGTTTTTT. The V call is TRBV4-1, the J call TRBJ2-2; the match to TRBD1 covers 10 bases. The CDR3 runs 17 residues. The trim removed 2 bases at V and 2 bases at J, leaving 5 bases unmatched. Germline loops: CDR1 MGHRA, CDR2 YSYEKL.

This rearrangement joins TRBV6-1 to TRBJ2-2; TRBD2 matches 12 bases. Germline lookup yields CDR1 MNHNS and CDR2 SASEGT. The CDR3 has 19 amino acids. V lost 0 bases, J lost 6 bases, and 11 bases stayed unmatched. The DNA of the CDR3 is TGTGCCAGCAGTGAAGCCTCGGCTAGCGGGGGGGCCGTTGCCGGGGAGCTGTTTTTT. Its translation: CASSEASASGGAVAGELFF.

Of note for this clone: Compared with germline, one end of the junction differs, possibly owing to a read error. In nucleotides, the CDR3 is TGTTCCAGCAGCTTCTCCCAGGTGGCGCAGTATTTT. Its protein product is CSSSFSQVAQYF. J is TRBJ2-3 and V is TRBV7-9, with D unresolved. The germline V gene encodes CDR1 SEHNR and CDR2 FQNEAQ (reference sequence). The CDR3 is made up of 12 amino acids. Variable domain in full (rest from reference TRBV7-9 and TRBJ2-3): DTGVSQNPRHKITKRGQNVTFRCDPISEHNRLYWYRQTLGQGPEFLTYFQNEAQLEKSRLLSDRFSAERPKGSFSTLEIQRTEQGDSAMYLCSSSFSQVAQYFGPGTRLTVL.

The CDR3 loop is CASSYRGRMTEAFF. The CDR3 bases are TGTGCCAGCAGCTACAGGGGGCGAATGACTGAAGCTTTCTTT. V usage is TRBV7-2 and J usage is TRBJ1-1, with TRBD1 matching over 9 bases. V was pared by 4 bases and J by 5 bases, with 5 bases of the junction left unmatched. Germline CDR1 is SGHTA and CDR2 is FQGNSA. This CDR3 is built from 14 residues.

This clone was detected only a few times. The chain joins TRBV2 to TRBJ2-3, with D possibly TRBD1 on 6 matching bases. The germline V gene has CDR1 SNHLY and CDR2 FYNNEI. The CDR3 contains 13 residues. V lost 7 bases and J 7 bases, leaving 15 bases between the germline ends. CDR3 bases: TGTGCCAGCACCACTTACAGGGAAAATACGCAGTATTTT. It specifies CASTTYRENTQYF.

In this sample, this clone turned up a few times. The CDR3 spells CASSPRTGLGTGELFF. CDR3 sequence (DNA): TGTGCCAGCAGCCCCCGGACAGGTCTCGGCACCGGGGAGCTGTTTTTT. The chain combines TRBV7-3 with TRBJ2-2; 7 bases map to TRBD1. V shed 5 bases, J shed 4 bases, and the junction held 10 bases outside the gene matches. CDR3 length: 16 residues. Germline V gene lookup returns CDR1 SGHTA and CDR2 FQGTGA.

The rearrangement joins TRBV11-1 to TRBJ2-7, with 7 bases fitting TRBD1. The length of the CDR3 is 14 residues. V gave up 5 bases and J gave up 2 bases; unmatched junction bases: 6. The germline V gene has CDR1 SGHAT and CDR2 FQDESV (reference sequence). As DNA, the CDR3 is TGTGCCAGCAGCACCGGGACAGATACCTACGAGCAGTACTTC. Amino acid sequence: CASSTGTDTYEQYF.

V gene TRBV7-2 combines with J gene TRBJ2-1, with D possibly matching TRBD2 (5 bases). The CDR3 loop spans 15 amino acids. The V end lost 4 bases, the J end lost 4 bases, and 14 bases lay between the germline ends. The germline V gene encodes CDR1 SGHTA and CDR2 FQGNSA. CDR3 residues: CASSSYGLPYNEQFF. DNA of the CDR3: TGTGCCAGCAGCTCCTACGGACTGCCTTACAATGAGCAGTTCTTC.

V usage is TRBV4-3 and J usage is TRBJ2-3; 9 bases are a match to TRBD2. CDR1 and CDR2 from the germline V gene are LGHNA and YSLEER. The ends lost 3 bases at V and 3 bases at J; junction bases unmatched: 1. This CDR3 is 14 amino acids long. This chain's CDR3 is CASSQRGGTDTQYF. The DNA for the CDR3 is TGCGCCAGCAGCCAGCGGGGGGGGACAGATACGCAGTATTTT.

This clone was picked up a small number of times. The chain joins TRBV5-1 to TRBJ2-2, with D tentatively TRBD2 (6 bases). V lost 1 base to trimming and J lost 1 base, with 8 bases between them. This CDR3 contains 15 residues. Germline V lookup: CDR1 SGHRS, CDR2 YFSETQ. CDR3 protein: CASSLPAGNTGELFF. The CDR3 region has the DNA TGCGCCAGCAGCTTGCCAGCGGGGAACACCGGGGAGCTGTTTTTT.

There are a few counts of this clone. The V and J genes are TRBV6-5 and TRBJ2-1, with D maybe TRBD2 (7 bases). CDR1 MNHEY and CDR2 SVGAGI come from the germline V gene. The V gene lost 8 bases and the J gene lost 4 bases, with 18 bases spanning the gap. The CDR3 sequence is 15 residues long. The CDR3 DNA reads as TGTGCCAGCGGCTCGAGTGGGGGGGCATACAATGAGCAGTTCTTC. Translating it yields CASGSSGGAYNEQFF.

This chain links TRBV19 with TRBJ2-7, with D possibly TRBD1 on 6 matching bases. The V and J ends lost 1 base and 2 bases respectively, with 15 bases between them. The CDR3 has 16 amino acids. The germline V gene encodes CDR1 LNHDA and CDR2 SQIVND (reference sequence). CDR3 coding DNA: TGTGCCAGTAGTATAGGCGTCGGACAGTGGACCTACGAGCAGTACTTC. It codes for CASSIGVGQWTYEQYF. The whole variable domain, remainder taken from reference TRBV19 and TRBJ2-7, is DGGITQSPKYLFRKEGQNVTLSCEQNLNHDAMYWYRQDPGQGLRLIYYSQIVNDFQKGDIAEGYSVSREKKESFPLTVTSAQKNPTAFYLCASSIGVGQWTYEQYFGPGTRLTVT.